This T cell receptor beta chain comes out of a study of post-analysis software for immune sequencing data. Findings and limits, study-wide: Among multiple sclerosis patients, normalized Chao1 diversity was significantly below that of controls. When the samples were clustered directly with F measure, those that had been prepared in the same batch showed strong co-clustering. Relative to controls, patients had a handful of TRBV segments at higher frequency, with TRBV5-6, TRBV5-1 and TRBV20-1 among these.

Comments on this clonotype: Its antigen is unknown.

Included in the TCR beta cDNA libraries were unique molecular identifiers. The T cell input of about 1 to 10 million gave hundreds of thousands of cDNA molecules. MiXCR, run by TCRdb on the PCR reads, gives a single entry per CDR3 protein. The sample records under 900,000 distinct CDR3 sequences, approximately 57% being singletons. Germline V CDR1 and CDR2: ENHRY, SYGVKD. With 1 base clipped from V and 6 bases from J, the junction kept 15 bases outside the gene matches. The CDR3 extends over 21 amino acids. The chain employs TRBV10-3 and TRBJ2-1; 16 bases map to TRBD2. The clonotype originates from a girl aged 10 to 17 with multiple sclerosis. Sequencing input: blood. CDR3 DNA sequence: TGTGCCATCAGTGAGTTTGGGGGGACTAGCGGGGGGGCCACTAAAGGCAATGAGCAGTTCTTC. Amino acids: CAISEFGGTSGGATKGNEQFF.